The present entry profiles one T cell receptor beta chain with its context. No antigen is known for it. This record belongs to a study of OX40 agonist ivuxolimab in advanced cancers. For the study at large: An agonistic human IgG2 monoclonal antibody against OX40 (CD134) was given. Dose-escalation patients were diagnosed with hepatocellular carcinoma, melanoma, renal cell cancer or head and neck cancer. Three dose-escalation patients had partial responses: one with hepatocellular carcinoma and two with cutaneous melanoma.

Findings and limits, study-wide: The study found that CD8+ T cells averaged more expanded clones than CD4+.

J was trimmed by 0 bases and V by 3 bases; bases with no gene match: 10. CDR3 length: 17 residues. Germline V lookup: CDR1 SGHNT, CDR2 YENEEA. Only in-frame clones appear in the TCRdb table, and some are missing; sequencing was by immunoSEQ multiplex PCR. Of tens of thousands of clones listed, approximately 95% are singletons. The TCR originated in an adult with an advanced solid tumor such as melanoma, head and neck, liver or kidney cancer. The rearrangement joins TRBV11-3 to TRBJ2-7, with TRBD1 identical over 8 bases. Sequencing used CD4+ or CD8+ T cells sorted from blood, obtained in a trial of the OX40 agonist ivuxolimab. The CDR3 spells CASSFGPGQGSSYEQYF. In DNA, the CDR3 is TGTGCCAGCAGCTTTGGGCCTGGACAGGGCAGCTCCTACGAGCAGTACTTC.